This T cell receptor beta chain was identified in a study of blood T cell repertoires in COVID-19. Overall study context: The samples span acute and convalescent COVID-19 from the United States, Italy and Spain. Nucleic acid was either cDNA or gDNA, and it came from T cells, B-cell-depleted T cells, or PBMCs.

The CDR3 sequence is 15 residues long. Germline values: CDR1 SGHKS, CDR2 YYEKEE (reference sequence). V shed 0 bases and J 4 bases; nucleotides not matched to a gene: 3. Original processing notes: By means of reference gene primer amplification, nucleated cell counts were estimated. Data came from immunoSEQ multiplex PCR; TCRdb stores just in-frame clones and leaves some out. That table gives V, J and clone size, and the DNA gave D and trimming. This table has roughly 40,000 clones, roughly nine tenths appearing once. The origin of this receptor is a man in his fifties or sixties with active COVID-19. Sequencing was done on a sample of peripheral blood. The gene calls are TRBV5-5 and TRBJ2-1; 8 bases align to TRBD2. In nucleotides, the CDR3 is TGTGCCAGCAGCTTGGGTAGCGGGACGTACAATGAGCAGTTCTTC. Its protein product is CASSLGSGTYNEQFF. The whole variable domain, filled in from reference TRBV5-5 and TRBJ2-1, reads DAGVTQSPTHLIKTRGQQVTLRCSPISGHKSVSWYQQVLGQGPQFIFQYYEKEERGRGNFPDRFSARQFPNYSSELNVNALLLGDSALYLCASSLGSGTYNEQFFGPGTRLTVL.